The clone carrying this T cell receptor beta chain has just a few counts. The antigen is not known. Healthy individuals who donated bone marrow served as the donors. The CDR3 is 12 amino acids. Germline CDR1 and CDR2: LNHDA and SQIVND (reference sequence). V was trimmed by 6 bases and J by 2 bases, leaving 8 bases between them. This sample is drawn from a study of cytomegalovirus exposure and HLA in healthy donors. Study context: An analysis done earlier identified 120 million or so unique TCR beta sequences from around 180 million T cells. Whole-study findings and limits: Later on, a genetic analysis was performed. It linked a missense variant in DCLRE1C with V- and J-gene trimming of TCR beta. Prediction of most subjects' HLA-A and HLA-B alleles by TCR beta sequences was reportedly accurate.

PCR employed 60 Vbeta and 13 Jbeta primers. The data were produced by immunoSEQ multiplex PCR, yet TCRdb's version contains in-frame clones alone and is incomplete. In the table there are about 130,000 clones, 77% of which are singletons. Sequenced: PBMCs. The chain employs TRBV19 and TRBJ2-7; possibly TRBD2 for D (6 bases). The receptor's source is a male donor in good health and CMV-seropositive. Here the CDR3 reads CASRGGAYEQYF. In DNA form, the CDR3 reads TGTGCCAGTAGGGGGGGTGCCTACGAGCAGTACTTC.